Presented here are 27 T cell receptor beta chains from one specimen sequenced in a study of cytomegalovirus exposure and HLA in healthy donors. A multiplex PCR was run with 60 Vbeta primers and 13 Jbeta primers. This table comes from immunoSEQ multiplex PCR, and its TCRdb copy is limited to in-frame clones, with some not included. The sample has fewer than 130,000 clones; over 65% are singletons. Input material: PBMCs. These receptors came from a young man in good health and CMV-seropositive.

V is TRBV10-2 and J is TRBJ1-4; D uncertain. CDR3 length: 16 amino acids. CDR1 is WSHSY, CDR2 SAAADI, per germline. Trimming pared 0 bases from V and 8 bases from J, leaving 16 bases between. Here the CDR3 DNA reads TGCGCCAGCAGTGAGTCAATCGGACTCAGCGCGGAAAAACTGTTTTTT. It translates to CASSESIGLSAEKLFF.

The J gene is TRBJ1-6, the V gene TRBV5-1; D is uncertain. The V gene lost 4 bases and the J gene lost 0 bases, with 8 bases spanning the gap. The CDR3 has 15 amino acids. Per the germline V gene, CDR1 is SGHRS and CDR2 is YFSETQ. DNA of the CDR3: TGCGCCAGCAGCCCGAAGAGCTCCTATAATTCACCCCTCCACTTT. It is translated as CASSPKSSYNSPLHF.

The chain employs TRBV9 and TRBJ2-3, with 12 bases aligning to TRBD2. Germline CDR1 SGDLS, CDR2 YYNGEE. The V and J ends lost 4 bases and 5 bases, in that order; junction bases with no gene match: 8. The CDR3 extends over 16 amino acids. The CDR3 DNA is TGTGCCAGCAGCACTCTAGCGGGGGGGCCTATAGATACGCAGTATTTT. Amino acid sequence: CASSTLAGGPIDTQYF. Supplemented by reference TRBV9 and TRBJ2-3, the full variable domain reads DSGVTQTPKHLITATGQRVTLRCSPRSGDLSVYWYQQSLDQGLQFLIQYYNGEERAKGNILERFSAQQFPDLHSELNLSSLELGDSALYFCASSTLAGGPIDTQYFGPGTRLTVL.

This chain links TRBV28 with TRBJ1-5; unclear D gene. The V and J ends lost 8 bases and 3 bases respectively, with 11 bases between them. CDR3 length: 13 residues. Germline assignment: CDR1 MDHEN and CDR2 SYDVKM. CDR3 in amino acids: CASYDDYNQPQHF. CDR3 sequence (DNA): TGTGCCAGCTACGACGACTACAATCAGCCCCAGCATTTT. Filled out from reference TRBV28 and TRBJ1-5, the complete variable domain reads DVKVTQSSRYLVKRTGEKVFLECVQDMDHENMFWYRQDPGLGLRLIYFSYDVKMKEKGDIPEGYSVSREKKERFSLILESASTNQTSMYLCASYDDYNQPQHFGDGTRLSIL.

This rearrangement joins TRBV19 to TRBJ1-2; D is ambiguous. Germline V lookup: CDR1 LNHDA, CDR2 SQIVND (reference sequence). The CDR3 sequence is 13 residues long. With 8 bases removed from V and 0 bases from J, the gap between germline ends came to 10 bases. CDR3: CASSGRSNYGYTF. The CDR3 DNA follows: TGTGCCAGTTCGGGAAGATCTAACTATGGCTACACCTTC.

The chain links TRBV29-1 to TRBJ2-7, with 8 bases fitting TRBD2. This CDR3 is built from 14 residues. Germline V gene data show CDR1 as SQVTM and CDR2 as ANQGSEA. The ends lost 1 base at V and 3 bases at J; junction bases unmatched: 5. The CDR3, as DNA: TGCAGCGTTGAAGCGGGGGGGGCCGACTACGAGCAGTACTTC. It is translated as CSVEAGGADYEQYF.

V and J are TRBV7-2 and TRBJ1-2, with 8 bases fitting TRBD1. CDR1 and CDR2 (germline): SGHTA, FQGNSA. The CDR3 sequence is 18 residues long. The ends lost 5 bases at V and 1 base at J; junction bases unmatched: 15. The CDR3 DNA reads as TGTGCCAGCAGCACCAGAGGACAGGGTGATATGGGTAACTATGGCTACACCTTC. It is translated as CASSTRGQGDMGNYGYTF.

The V gene is TRBV7-9, the J gene TRBJ2-1, with 10 bases identical to TRBD1. CDR3 length: 17 residues. CDR1 SEHNR and CDR2 FQNEAQ come from the germline V gene (reference sequence). V was clipped by 5 bases and J by 3 bases; unmatched bases: 10. The CDR3 bases are TGTGCCAGCAGCGCATATCCGGGACAGGGGAGCTACAATGAGCAGTTCTTC. Protein sequence: CASSAYPGQGSYNEQFF.

This chain joins TRBV4-3 and TRBJ1-6, with TRBD1 matching 10 bases. V dropped 0 bases and J dropped 7; count of bases not matched to a gene: 12. The CDR3 runs to 19 residues. Germline CDR1 LGHNA, CDR2 YSLEER. CDR3 sequence reads: CASSQEKMPGQGWNSPLHF. The CDR3, as DNA: TGCGCCAGCAGCCAAGAGAAGATGCCGGGACAGGGGTGGAATTCACCCCTCCACTTT.

A word on this clone: The junction and the germline gene differ at one end; a read error may be behind it. V usage is TRBV11-3 and J usage is TRBJ2-1, with TRBD2 identical over 9 bases. Per germline, CDR1 SGHNT and CDR2 YENEEA. The CDR3 runs 15 residues. For the CDR3, the DNA is TGTGCCAGCAGCTTTGGGCGGGGGGGCTACAATGGGCAGTTCTTC. It yields the protein CASSFGRGGYNGQFF.

This chain links TRBV5-6 with TRBJ2-5; 7 nucleotides line up with TRBD1. This CDR3 is built from 16 residues. Germline CDR1 and CDR2: SGHDT and YYEEEE. V was clipped by 0 bases and J by 4 bases; unmatched bases: 9. CDR3 residues: CASSLDPPTGLETQYF. CDR3 coding DNA: TGTGCCAGCAGCTTGGACCCCCCGACAGGGTTAGAGACCCAGTACTTC.

This clone has more than one count but fewer than ten. The chain joins TRBV5-5 to TRBJ2-5, with D hard to call. CDR1 is SGHKS, CDR2 YYEKEE, per germline (reference sequence). There are 12 residues in the CDR3. Trimming left V 7 bases short and J 4 bases short, with 11 bases between. The CDR3 region is CASRHVLETQYF. In DNA, the CDR3 is TGTGCCAGCCGACACGTTCTAGAGACCCAGTACTTC. Full variable domain (remainder filled in from reference TRBV5-5 and TRBJ2-5): DAGVTQSPTHLIKTRGQQVTLRCSPISGHKSVSWYQQVLGQGPQFIFQYYEKEERGRGNFPDRFSARQFPNYSSELNVNALLLGDSALYLCASRHVLETQYFGPGTRLLVL.

The J gene is TRBJ1-5, the V gene TRBV5-5, with 7 bases fitting TRBD1. CDR3 length equals 14 residues. Per the germline V gene, CDR1 is SGHKS and CDR2 is YYEKEE (reference sequence). V shed 0 bases and J 9 bases; nucleotides not matched to a gene: 6. CDR3 sequence (DNA): TGTGCCAGCAGCTTGGAAGGGGGCCCGGGGCCCCAGCATTTT. Its translation: CASSLEGGPGPQHF. The full variable domain, with the rest looked up from reference TRBV5-5 and TRBJ1-5, is DAGVTQSPTHLIKTRGQQVTLRCSPISGHKSVSWYQQVLGQGPQFIFQYYEKEERGRGNFPDRFSARQFPNYSSELNVNALLLGDSALYLCASSLEGGPGPQHFGDGTRLSIL.

The chain uses TRBV4-1 and TRBJ2-5; 7 bases map to TRBD2. V gave up 0 bases and J gave up 3 bases; unmatched junction bases: 4. The CDR3 is 15 residues long. CDR1 and CDR2 (germline): MGHRA, YSYEKL. The CDR3 loop is CASSQDGGGKETQYF. CDR3 bases: TGCGCCAGCAGCCAAGATGGCGGGGGTAAAGAGACCCAGTACTTC.

In its sample, this clone was seen a few times. The gene calls are TRBV28 and TRBJ2-7, with D possibly being TRBD1 (5 bases). CDR1 and CDR2 (germline): MDHEN, SYDVKM. Between the trimmed V and J ends, which lost 2 bases and 3 bases, there was a span of 11 bases. The CDR3 loop spans 14 amino acids. DNA for the CDR3: TGTGCCAGCAGTTTAAGTACCAGGGTCTACGAGCAGTACTTC. It translates to CASSLSTRVYEQYF.

There are a few counts of this clone. V and J are TRBV6-1 and TRBJ1-2, with 10 positions matching TRBD1. The CDR3 is 18 residues long. V was pared by 1 base and J by 2 bases, with 10 bases of the junction left unmatched. Looked up from germline, CDR1 is MNHNS and CDR2 is SASEGT. The CDR3 is CASSEVGTGVLANYGYTF. The DNA of the CDR3 is TGTGCCAGCAGTGAAGTGGGGACAGGGGTTTTGGCAAACTATGGCTACACCTTC.

This sequence joins TRBV4-3 and TRBJ2-3; the D is unclear. The CDR3 contains 15 residues. V lost 1 base to trimming and J lost 1 base, with 9 bases between them. Germline CDR1 and CDR2: LGHNA and YSLEER. The DNA for the CDR3 is TGCGCCAGCAGCCAAGTGGCAACCGGCACAGATACGCAGTATTTT. This encodes CASSQVATGTDTQYF.

The chain recombines TRBV7-9 with TRBJ1-4, with a possible D match to TRBD1 (6 bases). Trimming stripped 1 base from V and 6 bases from J, with 6 bases between. Germline CDR1 SEHNR, CDR2 FQNEAQ (reference sequence). The CDR3 spans 13 residues. DNA of the CDR3: TGTGCCAGCAGCTTAGGGACAGATGAAAAACTGTTTTTT. Encoded protein: CASSLGTDEKLFF.

The chain carries TRBV28 and TRBJ2-5; 7 nucleotides align to TRBD1. Germline CDR1 is MDHEN and CDR2 is SYDVKM. Losses at the gene ends were 3 bases for V and 3 bases for J; bases not matched to a gene: 10. This CDR3 contains 16 residues. This CDR3 reads CASSFLWTGHEETQYF. The CDR3 DNA reads TGTGCCAGCAGTTTCCTGTGGACAGGACACGAAGAGACCCAGTACTTC.

This clone was counted between two and nine times. J is TRBJ1-5 and V is TRBV30, with D tentatively TRBD1 (5 bases). The CDR3 is made up of 15 amino acids. Trimming cost V 5 bases and J 0 bases, with 14 bases left between them. Germline V gives CDR1 GTSNPN, CDR2 SVGIG (reference sequence). The DNA for the CDR3 is TGTGCCTGGGCCGGTGGTGGGGCTAGCAATCAGCCCCAGCATTTT. It specifies CAWAGGGASNQPQHF.

In DNA form, the CDR3 reads TGTGCCAGCAGCCCCGGGGGAGGTCAGGGCTACACCTTC. Amino acids: CASSPGGGQGYTF. The chain links TRBV11-2 to TRBJ1-2; D might be TRBD1 (5 bases). The germline V gene encodes CDR1 SGHAT and CDR2 FQNNGV. This CDR3 spans 13 amino acids. V gave up 5 bases and J gave up 8 bases, with 15 bases separating them.

The chain links TRBV9 to TRBJ2-2; 8 bases map to TRBD2. In germline, CDR1 is SGDLS, CDR2 YYNGEE. This CDR3 is 19 amino acids long. V lost 0 bases, J lost 5 bases, and 15 bases stayed unmatched. The CDR3 coding sequence is TGTGCCAGCAGCGTAGGCCCCTCGGTTGGACTAGCTGTTACCGGGGAGCTGTTTTTT. It codes for CASSVGPSVGLAVTGELFF. The entire variable domain, with the rest obtained from reference TRBV9 and TRBJ2-2, is as follows: DSGVTQTPKHLITATGQRVTLRCSPRSGDLSVYWYQQSLDQGLQFLIQYYNGEERAKGNILERFSAQQFPDLHSELNLSSLELGDSALYFCASSVGPSVGLAVTGELFFGEGSRLTVL.

The chain joins TRBV6-5 to TRBJ1-6; D gene uncertain. The CDR3 is 12 amino acids. Germline-derived CDR1 and CDR2 are MNHEY and SVGAGI. The DNA of the CDR3 is TGTGCGGTGGCGGCGCCCGACTTGGCCCTCCACTTT. It yields the protein CAVAAPDLALHF.

The CDR3 DNA is TGCGCCAGCAGCCAAGGGCGGGGCCGAGCAGAGACCCAGTACTTC. Its protein is CASSQGRGRAETQYF. This chain links TRBV4-3 with TRBJ2-5, with D perhaps matching TRBD2 (6 bases). V shed 1 base and J shed 4 bases, with 13 bases lying between them. Germline V gives CDR1 LGHNA, CDR2 YSLEER. The CDR3 has 15 residues.

J is TRBJ1-2 and V is TRBV7-9; 7 bases line up with TRBD1. Germline V gene sequence: CDR1 SEHNR, CDR2 FQNEAQ (reference sequence). After removal of 1 base from V and 5 bases from J, the junction contained 4 bases not matched to a gene. The CDR3 extends over 14 amino acids. As DNA, the CDR3 is TGTGCCAGCAGCTTAGAGGGACAGCTATATGGCTACACCTTC. It yields the protein CASSLEGQLYGYTF.

V is TRBV4-3 and J is TRBJ2-3; 8 bases agree with TRBD2. Unmatched junction bases numbered 1, after V lost 1 base and J lost 1 base. This CDR3 is built from 15 residues. The germline gives CDR1 LGHNA, CDR2 YSLEER. CDR3 sequence: CASSQGRGGTDTQYF. Here the CDR3 DNA reads TGCGCCAGCAGCCAAGGGCGGGGGGGCACAGATACGCAGTATTTT.

The rearrangement joins TRBV6-6 to TRBJ2-5, with 11 bases lining up with TRBD2. J gave up 5 bases and V 4 bases, and 3 bases lay outside the gene matches. CDR1 is MNHNY and CDR2 is SVGAGI in the germline V gene (reference sequence). CDR3 length equals 14 residues. This CDR3 is CASSLAGGRETQYF. CDR3 nucleotides: TGTGCCAGCAGTTTAGCGGGGGGGCGGGAGACCCAGTACTTC.